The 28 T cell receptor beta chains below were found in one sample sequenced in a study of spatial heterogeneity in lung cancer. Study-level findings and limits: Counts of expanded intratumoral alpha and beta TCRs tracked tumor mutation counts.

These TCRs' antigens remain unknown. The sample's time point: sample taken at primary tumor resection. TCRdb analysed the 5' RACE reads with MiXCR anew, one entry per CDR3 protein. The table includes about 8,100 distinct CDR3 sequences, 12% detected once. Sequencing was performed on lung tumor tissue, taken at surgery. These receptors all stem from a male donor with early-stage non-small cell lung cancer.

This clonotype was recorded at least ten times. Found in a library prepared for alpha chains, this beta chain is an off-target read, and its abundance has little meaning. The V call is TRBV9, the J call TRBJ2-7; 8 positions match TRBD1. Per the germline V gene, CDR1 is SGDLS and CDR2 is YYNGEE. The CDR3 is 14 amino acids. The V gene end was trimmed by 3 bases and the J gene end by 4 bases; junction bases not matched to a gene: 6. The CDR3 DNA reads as TGTGCCAGCAGCGCTGGGACAGGATGGTACGAGCAGTACTTC. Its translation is CASSAGTGWYEQYF.

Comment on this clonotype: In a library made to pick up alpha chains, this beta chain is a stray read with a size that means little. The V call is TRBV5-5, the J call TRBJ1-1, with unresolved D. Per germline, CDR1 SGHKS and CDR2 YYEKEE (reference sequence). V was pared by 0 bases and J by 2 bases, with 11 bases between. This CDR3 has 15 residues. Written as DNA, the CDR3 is TGTGCCAGCAGCTTGGTTTCTCGGATCAACACTGAAGCTTTCTTT. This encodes CASSLVSRINTEAFF.

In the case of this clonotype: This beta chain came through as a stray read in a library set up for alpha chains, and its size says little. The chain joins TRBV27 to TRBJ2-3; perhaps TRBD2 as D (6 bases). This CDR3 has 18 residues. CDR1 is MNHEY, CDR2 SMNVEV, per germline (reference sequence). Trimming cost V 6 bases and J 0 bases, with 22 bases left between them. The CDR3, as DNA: TGTGCCAGCAGCCCACCGGGACTGTTTATTATAAGCACAGATACGCAGTATTTT. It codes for CASSPPGLFIISTDTQYF.

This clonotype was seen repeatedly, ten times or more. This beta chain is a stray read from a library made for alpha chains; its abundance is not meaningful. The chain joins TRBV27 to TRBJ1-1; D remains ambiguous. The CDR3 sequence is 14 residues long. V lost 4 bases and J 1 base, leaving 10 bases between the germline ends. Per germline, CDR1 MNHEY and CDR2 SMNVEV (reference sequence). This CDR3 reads CASSSPGPNTEAFF. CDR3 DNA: TGTGCCAGCAGTTCTCCGGGCCCGAACACTGAAGCTTTCTTT.

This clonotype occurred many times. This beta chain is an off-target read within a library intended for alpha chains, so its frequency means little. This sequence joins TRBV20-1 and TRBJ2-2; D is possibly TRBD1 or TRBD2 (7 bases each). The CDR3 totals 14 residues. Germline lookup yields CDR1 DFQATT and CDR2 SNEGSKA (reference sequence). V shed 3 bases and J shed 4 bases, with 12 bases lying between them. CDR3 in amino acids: CSARSGTATGELFF. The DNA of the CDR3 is TGCAGTGCTAGGAGCGGGACAGCCACCGGGGAGCTGTTTTTT.

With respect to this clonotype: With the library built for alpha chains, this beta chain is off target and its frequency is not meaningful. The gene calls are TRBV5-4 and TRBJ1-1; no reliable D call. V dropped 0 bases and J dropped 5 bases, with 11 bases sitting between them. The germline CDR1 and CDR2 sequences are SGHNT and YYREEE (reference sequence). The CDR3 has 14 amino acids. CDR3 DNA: TGTGCCAGCAGCTTGGTTTCGGGGAGAACTGAAGCTTTCTTT. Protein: CASSLVSGRTEAFF.

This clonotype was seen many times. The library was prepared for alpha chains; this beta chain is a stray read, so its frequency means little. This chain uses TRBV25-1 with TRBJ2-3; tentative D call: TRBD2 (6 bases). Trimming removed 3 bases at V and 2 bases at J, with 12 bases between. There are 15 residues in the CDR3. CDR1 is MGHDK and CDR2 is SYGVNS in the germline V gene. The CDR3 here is CASSEGGTFTDTQYF. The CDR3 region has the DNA TGTGCCAGCAGTGAGGGCGGGACCTTCACAGATACGCAGTATTTT.

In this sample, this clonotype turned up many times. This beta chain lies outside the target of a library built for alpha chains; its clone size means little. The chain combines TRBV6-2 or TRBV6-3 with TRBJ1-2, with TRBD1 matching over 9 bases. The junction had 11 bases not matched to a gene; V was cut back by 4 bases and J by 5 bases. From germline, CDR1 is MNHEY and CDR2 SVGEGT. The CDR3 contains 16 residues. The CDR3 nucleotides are TGTGCCAGCAGTTCCCTCCCGGGACAGGGCGGTTATGGCTACACCTTC. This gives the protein CASSSLPGQGGYGYTF.

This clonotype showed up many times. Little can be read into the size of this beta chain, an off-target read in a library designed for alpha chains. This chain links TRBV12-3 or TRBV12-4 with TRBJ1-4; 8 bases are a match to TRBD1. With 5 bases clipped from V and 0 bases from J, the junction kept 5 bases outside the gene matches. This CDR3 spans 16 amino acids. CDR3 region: CASSPGQGTTNEKLFF. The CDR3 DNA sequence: TGTGCCAGCAGTCCCGGACAGGGTACAACTAATGAAAAACTGTTTTTT.

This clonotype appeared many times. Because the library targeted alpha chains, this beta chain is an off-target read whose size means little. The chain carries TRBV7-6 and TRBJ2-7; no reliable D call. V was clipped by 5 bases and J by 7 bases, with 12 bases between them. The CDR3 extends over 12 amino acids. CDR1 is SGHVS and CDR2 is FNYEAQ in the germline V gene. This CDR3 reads CASSRRGQEQYF. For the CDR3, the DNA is TGTGCCAGCAGCCGACGAGGTCAGGAGCAGTACTTC. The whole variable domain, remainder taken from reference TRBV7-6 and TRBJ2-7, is GAGVSQSPRYKVTKRGQDVALRCDPISGHVSLYWYRQALGQGPEFLTYFNYEAQQDKSGLPNDRFSAERPEGSISTLTIQRTEQRDSAMYRCASSRRGQEQYFGPGTRLTVT.

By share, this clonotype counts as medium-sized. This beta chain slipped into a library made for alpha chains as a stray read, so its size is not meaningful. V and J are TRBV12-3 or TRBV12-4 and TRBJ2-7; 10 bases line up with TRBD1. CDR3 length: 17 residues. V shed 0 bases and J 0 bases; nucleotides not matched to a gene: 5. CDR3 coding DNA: TGTGCCAGCAGTTTAGCAGGACAGGGGGTGGGCTCCTACGAGCAGTACTTC. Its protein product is CASSLAGQGVGSYEQYF.

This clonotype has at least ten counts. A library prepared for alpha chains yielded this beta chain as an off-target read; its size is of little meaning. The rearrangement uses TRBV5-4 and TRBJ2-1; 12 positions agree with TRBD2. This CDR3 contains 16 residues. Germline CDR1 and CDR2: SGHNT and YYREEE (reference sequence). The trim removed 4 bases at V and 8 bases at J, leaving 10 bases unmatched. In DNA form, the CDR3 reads TGTGCCAGCAGCCCCCTAGCGGGAGGGGCCACAGATGAGCAGTTCTTC. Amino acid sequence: CASSPLAGGATDEQFF.

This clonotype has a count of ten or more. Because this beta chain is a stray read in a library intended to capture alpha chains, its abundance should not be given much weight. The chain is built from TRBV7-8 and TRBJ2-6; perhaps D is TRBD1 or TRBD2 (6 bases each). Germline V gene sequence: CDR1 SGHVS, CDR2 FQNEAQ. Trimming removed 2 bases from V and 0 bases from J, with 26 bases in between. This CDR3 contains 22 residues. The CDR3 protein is CASSLMLFVGGPTLSGANVLTF. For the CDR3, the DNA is TGTGCCAGCAGCTTAATGTTGTTTGTTGGGGGGCCCACTCTCTCTGGGGCCAACGTCCTGACTTTC.

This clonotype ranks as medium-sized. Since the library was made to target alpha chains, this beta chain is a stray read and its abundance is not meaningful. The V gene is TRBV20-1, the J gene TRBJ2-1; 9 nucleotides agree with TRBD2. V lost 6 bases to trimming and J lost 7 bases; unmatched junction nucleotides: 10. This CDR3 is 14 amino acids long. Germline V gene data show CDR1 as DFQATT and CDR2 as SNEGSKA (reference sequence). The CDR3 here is CSATAGTSNNEQFF. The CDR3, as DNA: TGCAGTGCGACTGCCGGGACTAGCAATAATGAGCAGTTCTTC.

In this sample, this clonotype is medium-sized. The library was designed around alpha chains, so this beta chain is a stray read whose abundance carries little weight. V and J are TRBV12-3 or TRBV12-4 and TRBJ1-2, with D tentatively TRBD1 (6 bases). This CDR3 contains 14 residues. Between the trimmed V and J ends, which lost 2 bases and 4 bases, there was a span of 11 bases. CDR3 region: CASSLSGQTYGYTF. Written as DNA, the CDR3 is TGTGCCAGCAGTTTATCAGGACAGACCTATGGCTACACCTTC.

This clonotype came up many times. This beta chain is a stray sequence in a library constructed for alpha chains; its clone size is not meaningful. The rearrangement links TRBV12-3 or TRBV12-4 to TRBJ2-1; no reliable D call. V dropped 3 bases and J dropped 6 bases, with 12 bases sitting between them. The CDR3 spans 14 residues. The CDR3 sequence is CASSLQPPPNEQFF. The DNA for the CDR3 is TGTGCCAGCAGTTTGCAGCCACCCCCCAATGAGCAGTTCTTC.

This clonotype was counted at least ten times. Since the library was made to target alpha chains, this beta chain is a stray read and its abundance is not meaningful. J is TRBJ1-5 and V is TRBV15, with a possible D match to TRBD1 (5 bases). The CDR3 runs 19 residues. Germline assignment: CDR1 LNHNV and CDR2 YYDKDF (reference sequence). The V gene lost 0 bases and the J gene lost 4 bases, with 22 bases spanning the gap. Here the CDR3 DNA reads TGTGCCACCAGCAGAGAGTCGGCAGGGAACAAGCTCGCAAATCAGCCCCAGCATTTT. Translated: CATSRESAGNKLANQPQHF.

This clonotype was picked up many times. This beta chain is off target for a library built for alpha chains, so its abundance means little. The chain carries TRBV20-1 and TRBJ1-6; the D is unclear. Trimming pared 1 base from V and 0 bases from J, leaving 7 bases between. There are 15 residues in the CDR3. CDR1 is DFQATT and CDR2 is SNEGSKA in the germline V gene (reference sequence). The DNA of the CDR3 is TGCAGTGCTAGAGCAGGAAGCTCCTATAATTCACCCCTCCACTTT. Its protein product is CSARAGSSYNSPLHF.

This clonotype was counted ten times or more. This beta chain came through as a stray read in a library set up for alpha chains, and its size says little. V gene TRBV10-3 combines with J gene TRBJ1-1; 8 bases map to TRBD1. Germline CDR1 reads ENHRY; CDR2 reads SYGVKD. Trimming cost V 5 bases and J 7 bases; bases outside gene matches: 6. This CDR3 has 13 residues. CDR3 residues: CAISHGQGVEAFF. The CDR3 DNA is TGTGCCATCAGTCACGGACAGGGCGTTGAAGCTTTCTTT.

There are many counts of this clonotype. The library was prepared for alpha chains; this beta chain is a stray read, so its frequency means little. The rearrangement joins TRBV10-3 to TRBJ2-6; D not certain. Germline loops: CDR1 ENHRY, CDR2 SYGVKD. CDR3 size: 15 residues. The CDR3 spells CATLMRFSGANVLTF. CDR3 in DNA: TGTGCGACACTAATGCGGTTCTCTGGGGCCAACGTCCTGACTTTC.

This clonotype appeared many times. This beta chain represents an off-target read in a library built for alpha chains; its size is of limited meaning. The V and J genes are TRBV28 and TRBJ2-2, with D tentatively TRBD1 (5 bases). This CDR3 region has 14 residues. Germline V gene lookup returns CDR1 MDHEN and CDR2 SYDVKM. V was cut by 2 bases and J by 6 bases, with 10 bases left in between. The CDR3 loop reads CASSLVRGAGELFF. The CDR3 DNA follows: TGTGCCAGCAGTTTAGTAAGGGGTGCCGGGGAGCTGTTTTTT.

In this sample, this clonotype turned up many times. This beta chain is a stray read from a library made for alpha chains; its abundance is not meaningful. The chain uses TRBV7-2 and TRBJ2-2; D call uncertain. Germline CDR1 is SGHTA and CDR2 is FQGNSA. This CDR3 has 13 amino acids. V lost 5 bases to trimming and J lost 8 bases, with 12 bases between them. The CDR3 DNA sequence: TGTGCCAGCAGCCCATTGCAAGGAGGGGAGCTGTTTTTT. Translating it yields CASSPLQGGELFF.

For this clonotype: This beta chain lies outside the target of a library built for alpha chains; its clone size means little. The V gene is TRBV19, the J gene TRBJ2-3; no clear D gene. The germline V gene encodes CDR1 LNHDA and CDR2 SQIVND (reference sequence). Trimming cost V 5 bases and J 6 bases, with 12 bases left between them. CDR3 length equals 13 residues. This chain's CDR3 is CASSDTKKDTQYF. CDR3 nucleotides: TGTGCCAGTAGTGATACTAAAAAGGATACGCAGTATTTT.

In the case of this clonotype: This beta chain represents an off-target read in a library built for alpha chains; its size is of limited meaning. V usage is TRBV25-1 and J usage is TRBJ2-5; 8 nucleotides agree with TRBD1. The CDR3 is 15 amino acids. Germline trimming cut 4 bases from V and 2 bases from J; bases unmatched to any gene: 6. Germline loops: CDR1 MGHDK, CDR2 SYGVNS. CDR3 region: CASSVPGTGQETQYF. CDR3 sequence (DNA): TGTGCCAGCAGTGTGCCGGGGACAGGACAAGAGACCCAGTACTTC.

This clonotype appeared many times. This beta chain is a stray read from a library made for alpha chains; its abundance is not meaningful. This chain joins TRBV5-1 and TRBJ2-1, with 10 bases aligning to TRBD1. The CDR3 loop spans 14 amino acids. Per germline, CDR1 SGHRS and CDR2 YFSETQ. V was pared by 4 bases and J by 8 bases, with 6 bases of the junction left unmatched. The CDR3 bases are TGCGCCAGCAGCAGGACAGGGGGTATGGATGAGCAGTTCTTC. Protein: CASSRTGGMDEQFF.

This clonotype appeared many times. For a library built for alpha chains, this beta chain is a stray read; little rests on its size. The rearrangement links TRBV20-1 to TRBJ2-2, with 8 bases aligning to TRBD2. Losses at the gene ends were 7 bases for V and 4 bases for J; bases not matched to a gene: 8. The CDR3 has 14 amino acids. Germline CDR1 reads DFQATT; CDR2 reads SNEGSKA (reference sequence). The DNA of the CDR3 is TGCAGTGTTAGGCGGGGGGCCGGCACCGGGGAGCTGTTTTTT. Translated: CSVRRGAGTGELFF.

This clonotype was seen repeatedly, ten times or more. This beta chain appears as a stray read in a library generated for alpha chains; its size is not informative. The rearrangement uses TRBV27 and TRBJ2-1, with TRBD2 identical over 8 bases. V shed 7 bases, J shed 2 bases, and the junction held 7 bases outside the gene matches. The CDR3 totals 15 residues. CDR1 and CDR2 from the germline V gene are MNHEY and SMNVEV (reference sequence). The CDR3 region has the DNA TGTGCCAGCAAGAGTAGCGGGGTTCCCTACAATGAGCAGTTCTTC. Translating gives CASKSSGVPYNEQFF.

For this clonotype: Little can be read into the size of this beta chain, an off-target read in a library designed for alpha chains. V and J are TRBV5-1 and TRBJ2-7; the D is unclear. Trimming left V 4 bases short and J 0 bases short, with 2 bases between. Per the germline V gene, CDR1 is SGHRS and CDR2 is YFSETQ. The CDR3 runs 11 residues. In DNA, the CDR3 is TGCGCCAGCAGCAACTCCTACGAGCAGTACTTC. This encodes CASSNSYEQYF. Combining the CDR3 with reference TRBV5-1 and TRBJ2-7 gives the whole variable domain KAGVTQTPRYLIKTRGQQVTLSCSPISGHRSVSWYQQTPGQGLQFLFEYFSETQRNKGNFPGRFSGRQFSNSRSEMNVSTLELGDSALYLCASSNSYEQYFGPGTRLTVT.